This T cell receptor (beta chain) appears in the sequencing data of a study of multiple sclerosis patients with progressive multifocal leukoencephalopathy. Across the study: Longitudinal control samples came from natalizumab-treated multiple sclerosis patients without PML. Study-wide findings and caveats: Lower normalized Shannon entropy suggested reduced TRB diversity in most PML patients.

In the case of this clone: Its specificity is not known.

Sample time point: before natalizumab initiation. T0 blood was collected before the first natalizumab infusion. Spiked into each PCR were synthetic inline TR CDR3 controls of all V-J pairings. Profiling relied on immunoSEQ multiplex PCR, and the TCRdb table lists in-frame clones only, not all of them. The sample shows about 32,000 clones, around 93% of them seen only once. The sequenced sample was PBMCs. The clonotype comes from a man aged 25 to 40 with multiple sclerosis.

CDR3 bases: TGTGCCAGCAGCCAAGAAAGGGGGCCAACAGCCTCGTATGGCTACACCTTC. It translates to CASSQERGPTASYGYTF. The chain has TRBV4-2 and TRBJ1-2; TRBD1 aligns across 7 bases. CDR3 length: 17 residues. Germline-derived CDR1 and CDR2 are LGHNA and YNFKEQ. After removal of 0 bases from V and 5 bases from J, the junction contained 12 bases not matched to a gene.